A selection of T cell receptor beta chains follows, all from one sample in a study of blood T cell repertoires in COVID-19. Profiled with immunoSEQ multiplex PCR; TCRdb holds only in-frame clones, not every one. The sample lists 140,000 to 150,000 clones, about nine tenths occurring once. Sequenced: peripheral blood. The receptors here all came from a human donor in a cohort sampled during active COVID-19. The CDR3 runs from the conserved cysteine through the conserved F or W. A D gene is named only where the DNA matches it firmly. Rows may omit the clone size; those that give it use once, few, many or a size class.

DNA: TGTGCCAGCAGCCCCTACCGACTAGCGGGGGTTCGGGAGACCCAGTACTTC
CDR3: CASSPYRLAGVRETQYF
size: once
D: TRBD2
V: TRBV11-2
J: TRBJ2-5

DNA: TGTGCCAGCAGTCGACTAGCGGGGCAATCCTACGAGCAGTACTTC
CDR3: CASSRLAGQSYEQYF
size: NA
D: TRBD2
V: TRBV2
J: TRBJ2-7

DNA: TGTGCCTGGACCACTAGTCGAGACTATGGCTACACCTTC
CDR3: CAWTTSRDYGYTF
size: NA
D: NA
V: TRBV30
J: TRBJ1-2

DNA: TGTGCCAGCAGCTCTAAACGACAGAGCCAGTTCTTC
CDR3: CASSSKRQSQFF
size: NA
D: NA
V: TRBV7-9
J: TRBJ2-1

DNA: TGTGCCACCAGCAGTACTAGGATACTGGGCGGGGAGCTGTTTTTT
CDR3: CATSSTRILGGELFF
size: NA
D: NA
V: TRBV15
J: TRBJ2-2

DNA: TGTGCCAGCAGCCTGGCTAGCGGGGGGGGCCCCACAGATACGCAGTATTTT
CDR3: CASSLASGGGPTDTQYF
size: NA
D: TRBD2
V: TRBV4-2
J: TRBJ2-3

DNA: TGTGCCAGCAGCCAGGTCGACAGGGGACTATACAATGAGCAGTTCTTC
CDR3: CASSQVDRGLYNEQFF
size: NA
D: NA
V: TRBV4-2
J: TRBJ2-1

DNA: TGTGCCAGCAGCGGACCGTCGGGGTACAATGAGCAGTTCTTC
CDR3: CASSGPSGYNEQFF
size: NA
D: NA
V: TRBV2
J: TRBJ2-1

DNA: TGTGCCAGCAGCTACACCCCTGCTCGTGGGGCCCGAAACACCGGGGAGCTGTTTTTT
CDR3: CASSYTPARGARNTGELFF
size: NA
D: NA
V: TRBV7-2
J: TRBJ2-2

DNA: TGTGCCAGCAGCCATCCCGAGACGGGGACTGAAGCTTTCTTT
CDR3: CASSHPETGTEAFF
size: NA
D: NA
V: TRBV4-2
J: TRBJ1-1

DNA: TGTGCCAGCAGCCCTTCGGGACAGGGGAATTCACCCCTCCACTTT
CDR3: CASSPSGQGNSPLHF
size: NA
D: TRBD1
V: TRBV11-2
J: TRBJ1-6

DNA: TGTGCCAGCAGCCAAGAATACAGGATAACCGGGAATGAAAAACTGTTTTTT
CDR3: CASSQEYRITGNEKLFF
size: NA
D: NA
V: TRBV3-1/TRBV3-2
J: TRBJ1-4

DNA: TGTGCCAGCAATGGGGTTCCGGGGGAGACCCAGTACTTC
CDR3: CASNGVPGETQYF
size: once
D: NA
V: TRBV2
J: TRBJ2-5

DNA: TGTGCCAGTAGGGCCCCAGGGGTAGATGAGACCCAGTACTTC
CDR3: CASRAPGVDETQYF
size: NA
D: NA
V: TRBV19
J: TRBJ2-5

DNA: TGTGCCAGCAGAATGCAGGGGGCTGGTCAGCCCCAGCATTTT
CDR3: CASRMQGAGQPQHF
size: NA
D: TRBD1
V: TRBV27
J: TRBJ1-5

DNA: TGTGCCATCAGTTGGGCTAGCGGACCTCAGTTCTTC
CDR3: CAISWASGPQFF
size: NA
D: TRBD2
V: TRBV10-3
J: TRBJ2-1

DNA: TGCAGCGTTCAACAGTCGGAGGGAGAGACCCAGTACTTC
CDR3: CSVQQSEGETQYF
size: NA
D: NA
V: TRBV29-1
J: TRBJ2-5

DNA: TGTGCCAGCAGCTGGGCAGGGTCCGATGAAGCTTTCTTT
CDR3: CASSWAGSDEAFF
size: once
D: NA
V: TRBV5-5
J: TRBJ1-1

DNA: TGTGCCTGGAGTGGGGTGACAGGAGATTCGAACTATGGCTACACCTTC
CDR3: CAWSGVTGDSNYGYTF
size: NA
D: NA
V: TRBV30
J: TRBJ1-2

DNA: TGTGCCAGCAGCGTAGGGCAGGGAGGAGTTGAAGCTTTCTTT
CDR3: CASSVGQGGVEAFF
size: NA
D: NA
V: TRBV9
J: TRBJ1-1

DNA: TGTGCCAGTAGTATCGTCCAGGGCTTCTCTGGGGCCAACGTCCTGACTTTC
CDR3: CASSIVQGFSGANVLTF
size: NA
D: NA
V: TRBV19
J: TRBJ2-6

DNA: TGTGCCACCAGTGCCGGGGGTGGTGCCCAAAAGACCCAGTACTTC
CDR3: CATSAGGGAQKTQYF
size: NA
D: NA
V: TRBV24-1
J: TRBJ2-5

DNA: TGTGCCAGCAGCACCGGAGGGGGCCGAGCGGAATATGGCTACACCTTC
CDR3: CASSTGGGRAEYGYTF
size: NA
D: NA
V: TRBV21-1
J: TRBJ1-2

DNA: TGCGCCAGCAGCGCCTTGTCGGGACAGGCATACAATGAGCAGTTCTTC
CDR3: CASSALSGQAYNEQFF
size: NA
D: TRBD1
V: TRBV5-1
J: TRBJ2-1

DNA: TGTGCCAGCAGAGGACTAGCGGGGAACACAGATACGCAGTATTTT
CDR3: CASRGLAGNTDTQYF
size: NA
D: TRBD2
V: TRBV6-5
J: TRBJ2-3

DNA: TGTGCCATCAGTGATCAAACAGAGGGAAACACCATATATTTT
CDR3: CAISDQTEGNTIYF
size: once
D: NA
V: TRBV10-3
J: TRBJ1-3

DNA: TGTGCCAGCAGAGGCAGGGTTGGGGCCAAAAACATTCAGTACTTC
CDR3: CASRGRVGAKNIQYF
size: NA
D: NA
V: TRBV2
J: TRBJ2-4

DNA: TGTGCCAGCAGCTTACCGGACGGGAGAAACACCATATATTTT
CDR3: CASSLPDGRNTIYF
size: NA
D: NA
V: TRBV7-8
J: TRBJ1-3

DNA: TGTGCCAGCAGTTACCGGACAGGGGCTGAAAAACTGTTTTTT
CDR3: CASSYRTGAEKLFF
size: NA
D: TRBD1
V: TRBV6-6
J: TRBJ1-4

DNA: TGTGCCAGCAGCAGACCCCGGGAGAATGAAGCTTTCTTT
CDR3: CASSRPRENEAFF
size: NA
D: NA
V: TRBV21-1
J: TRBJ1-1

DNA: TGTGCCATCAGCCCCCGAGAACAGGGGCGCGGGGAGCTGTTTTTT
CDR3: CAISPREQGRGELFF
size: NA
D: TRBD1
V: TRBV10-3
J: TRBJ2-2

DNA: TGCGCCAGCAGCGCCTCGACAGGGGACGGTGAGCAGTTCTTC
CDR3: CASSASTGDGEQFF
size: NA
D: TRBD1
V: TRBV5-1
J: TRBJ2-1

DNA: TGTGCCAGCATTTCTGACAGGGGCGGGGAAAAACTGTTTTTT
CDR3: CASISDRGGEKLFF
size: NA
D: TRBD1
V: TRBV6-5
J: TRBJ1-4

DNA: TGTGCCAGCAGCCGACAGGCTAATGAAAAACTGTTTTTT
CDR3: CASSRQANEKLFF
size: NA
D: NA
V: TRBV12-3/TRBV12-4
J: TRBJ1-4

DNA: TGCGCCAGCAGCCTTCGGACAGGGGGAGAGACCCAGTACTTC
CDR3: CASSLRTGGETQYF
size: NA
D: TRBD1
V: TRBV4-1
J: TRBJ2-5

DNA: TGTGCCAGCAGCTTAACCGGGACTAGGTCCTACAATGAGCAGTTCTTC
CDR3: CASSLTGTRSYNEQFF
size: once
D: TRBD2
V: TRBV7-3
J: TRBJ2-1

DNA: TGCGCCAGCAGCCAAAATTCGCGAAGTAATGAAAAACTGTTTTTT
CDR3: CASSQNSRSNEKLFF
size: NA
D: NA
V: TRBV4-3
J: TRBJ1-4

DNA: TGTGCCAGCAGCCAGACTAGGACAAGCAATGAGCAGTTCTTC
CDR3: CASSQTRTSNEQFF
size: NA
D: NA
V: TRBV3-1/TRBV3-2
J: TRBJ2-1

DNA: TGTGCCAGTAGTCTGGGGACAGGGCGAGCTTTCTTT
CDR3: CASSLGTGRAFF
size: NA
D: TRBD1
V: TRBV19
J: TRBJ1-1

DNA: TGTGCCAGCAGTTTTAAGGTCACGGCGGGGGGGAAGTACTTC
CDR3: CASSFKVTAGGKYF
size: NA
D: TRBD2
V: TRBV27
J: TRBJ2-7

DNA: TGTGCCACCAGCAGAACAACAGGGCCCGGTGACTACAATGAGCAGTTCTTC
CDR3: CATSRTTGPGDYNEQFF
size: NA
D: NA
V: TRBV15
J: TRBJ2-1

DNA: TGTGCCAGCAGCGTAGCGGGGGGGCTCGGAGAGACCCAGTACTTC
CDR3: CASSVAGGLGETQYF
size: NA
D: TRBD2
V: TRBV9
J: TRBJ2-5